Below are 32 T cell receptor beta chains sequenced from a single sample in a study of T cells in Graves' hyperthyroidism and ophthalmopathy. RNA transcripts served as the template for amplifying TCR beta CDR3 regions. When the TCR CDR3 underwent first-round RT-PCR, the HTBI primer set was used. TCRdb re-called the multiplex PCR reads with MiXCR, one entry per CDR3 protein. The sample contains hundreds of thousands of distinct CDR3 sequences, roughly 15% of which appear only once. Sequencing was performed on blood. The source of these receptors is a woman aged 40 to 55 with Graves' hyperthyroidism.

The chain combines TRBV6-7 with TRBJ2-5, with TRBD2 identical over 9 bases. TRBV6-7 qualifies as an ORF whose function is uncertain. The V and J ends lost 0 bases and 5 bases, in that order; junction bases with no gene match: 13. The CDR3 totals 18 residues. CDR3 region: CASSYSFAWVAGEETQYF. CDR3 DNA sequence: TGTGCCAGCAGTTACTCATTCGCCTGGGTAGCGGGAGAGGAGACCCAGTACTTC.

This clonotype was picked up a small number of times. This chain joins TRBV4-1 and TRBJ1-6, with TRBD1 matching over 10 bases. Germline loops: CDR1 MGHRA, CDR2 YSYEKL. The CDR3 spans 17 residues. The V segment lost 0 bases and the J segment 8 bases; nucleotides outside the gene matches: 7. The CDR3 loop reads CASSQDPSGQGYSPLHF. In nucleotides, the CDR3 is TGCGCCAGCAGCCAAGATCCTTCGGGACAGGGGTATTCACCCCTCCACTTT.

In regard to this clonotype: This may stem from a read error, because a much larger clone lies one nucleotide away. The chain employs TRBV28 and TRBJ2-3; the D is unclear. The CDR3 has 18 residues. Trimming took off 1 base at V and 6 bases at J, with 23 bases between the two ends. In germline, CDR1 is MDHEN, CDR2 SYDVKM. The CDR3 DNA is TGTGCCAGCAGTTTATCCCCCGTCTTGGCGGAGCCCTCGGATACGCAGTATTTT. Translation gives CASSLSPVLAEPSDTQYF.

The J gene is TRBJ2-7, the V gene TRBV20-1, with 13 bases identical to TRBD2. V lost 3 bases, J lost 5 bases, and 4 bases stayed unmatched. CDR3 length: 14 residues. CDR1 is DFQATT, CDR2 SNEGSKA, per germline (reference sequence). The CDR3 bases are TGCAGTGCTAGCGGACTAGCGGGAGCGAACGAGCAGTACTTC. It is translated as CSASGLAGANEQYF.

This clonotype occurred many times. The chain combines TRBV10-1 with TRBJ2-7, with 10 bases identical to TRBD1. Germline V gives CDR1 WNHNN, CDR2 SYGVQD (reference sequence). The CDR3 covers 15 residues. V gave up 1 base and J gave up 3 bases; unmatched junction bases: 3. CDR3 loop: CASSEFRTGGYEQYF. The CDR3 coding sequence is TGCGCCAGCAGTGAGTTTAGGACAGGGGGCTACGAGCAGTACTTC.

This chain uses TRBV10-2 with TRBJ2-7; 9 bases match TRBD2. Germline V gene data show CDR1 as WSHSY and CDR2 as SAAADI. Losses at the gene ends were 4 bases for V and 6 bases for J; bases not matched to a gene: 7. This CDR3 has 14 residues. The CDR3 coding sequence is TGCGCCAGCAGTGTGTTGGGACTAGCTGGCGAGCAGTACTTC. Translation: CASSVLGLAGEQYF.

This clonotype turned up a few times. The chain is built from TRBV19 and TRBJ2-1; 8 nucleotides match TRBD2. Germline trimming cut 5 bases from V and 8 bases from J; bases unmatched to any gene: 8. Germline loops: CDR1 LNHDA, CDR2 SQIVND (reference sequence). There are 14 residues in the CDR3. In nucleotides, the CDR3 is TGTGCCAGTAGTCCGGGACTAGGGTTCCATGAGCAGTTCTTC. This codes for CASSPGLGFHEQFF.

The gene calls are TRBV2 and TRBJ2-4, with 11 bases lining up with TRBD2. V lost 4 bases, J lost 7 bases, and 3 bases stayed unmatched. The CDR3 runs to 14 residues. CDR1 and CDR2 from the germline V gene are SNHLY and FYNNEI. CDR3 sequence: CASSGGTSGNIQYF. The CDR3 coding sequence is TGTGCCAGCAGTGGTGGGACTAGCGGTAACATTCAGTACTTC.

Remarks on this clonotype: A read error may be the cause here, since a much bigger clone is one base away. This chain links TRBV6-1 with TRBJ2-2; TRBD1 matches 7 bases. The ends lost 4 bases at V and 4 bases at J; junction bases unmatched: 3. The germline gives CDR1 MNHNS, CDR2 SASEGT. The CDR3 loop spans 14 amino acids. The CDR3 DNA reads TGTGCCAGCAGTGTGACAGGGACCACCGGGGAGCTGTTTTTT. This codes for CASSVTGTTGELFF.

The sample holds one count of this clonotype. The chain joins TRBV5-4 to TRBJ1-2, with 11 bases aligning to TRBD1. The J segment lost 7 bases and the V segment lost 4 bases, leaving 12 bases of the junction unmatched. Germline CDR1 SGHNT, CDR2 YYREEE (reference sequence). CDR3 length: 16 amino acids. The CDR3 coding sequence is TGTGCCAGCAGCCCCCCCCCGGGACAGGGGGGATCTGGCTACACCTTC. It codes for CASSPPPGQGGSGYTF.

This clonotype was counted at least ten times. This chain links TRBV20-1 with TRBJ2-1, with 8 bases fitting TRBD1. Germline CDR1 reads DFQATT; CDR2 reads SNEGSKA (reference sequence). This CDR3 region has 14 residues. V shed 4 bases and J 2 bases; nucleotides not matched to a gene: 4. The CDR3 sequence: CSAKPGQAYNEQFF. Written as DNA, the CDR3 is TGCAGTGCTAAGCCGGGACAGGCCTACAATGAGCAGTTCTTC.

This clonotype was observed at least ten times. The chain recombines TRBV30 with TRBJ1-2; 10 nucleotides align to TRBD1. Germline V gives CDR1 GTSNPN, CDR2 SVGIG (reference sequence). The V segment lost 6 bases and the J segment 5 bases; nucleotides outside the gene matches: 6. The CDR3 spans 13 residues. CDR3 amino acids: CACPDRGLYGYTF. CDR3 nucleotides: TGTGCCTGCCCGGACAGGGGGTTATATGGCTACACCTTC.

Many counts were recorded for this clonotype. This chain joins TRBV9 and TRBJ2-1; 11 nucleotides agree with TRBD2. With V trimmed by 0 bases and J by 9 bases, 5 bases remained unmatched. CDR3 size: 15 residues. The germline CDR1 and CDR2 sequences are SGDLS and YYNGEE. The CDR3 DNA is TGTGCCAGCAGCGTAGTGGCTAGCGGGAGGTCTGAGCAGTTCTTC. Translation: CASSVVASGRSEQFF.

DNA of the CDR3: TGTGCCAGCAGTAAAGATCCACAGCCCCAGCATTTT. Amino acids: CASSKDPQPQHF. The V and J genes are TRBV6-2 or TRBV6-3 and TRBJ1-5; no firm D call. Per the germline V gene, CDR1 is MNHEY and CDR2 is SVGEGT. Trimming cost V 5 bases and J 7 bases, with 9 bases left between them. This CDR3 region has 12 residues.

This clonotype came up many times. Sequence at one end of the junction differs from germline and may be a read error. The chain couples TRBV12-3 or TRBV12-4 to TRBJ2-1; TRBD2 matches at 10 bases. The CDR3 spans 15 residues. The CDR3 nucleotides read TGTGCCAGCAGTATAGCGGGAGGAGAGTACAATGAGCAGTTCTTC. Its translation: CASSIAGGEYNEQFF.

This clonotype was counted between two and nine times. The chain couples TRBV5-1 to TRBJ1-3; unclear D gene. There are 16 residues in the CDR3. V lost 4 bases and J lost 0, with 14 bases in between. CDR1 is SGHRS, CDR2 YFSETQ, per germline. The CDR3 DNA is TGCGCCAGCAGCCCCACAGAGCTAAACTCTGGAAACACCATATATTTT. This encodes CASSPTELNSGNTIYF.

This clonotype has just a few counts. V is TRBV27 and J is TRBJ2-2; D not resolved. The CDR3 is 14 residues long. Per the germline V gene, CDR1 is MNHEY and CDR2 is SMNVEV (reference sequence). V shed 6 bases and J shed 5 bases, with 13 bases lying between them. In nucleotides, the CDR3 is TGTGCCAGCAGCTACCGACTCACAACCGGGGAGCTGTTTTTT. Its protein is CASSYRLTTGELFF.

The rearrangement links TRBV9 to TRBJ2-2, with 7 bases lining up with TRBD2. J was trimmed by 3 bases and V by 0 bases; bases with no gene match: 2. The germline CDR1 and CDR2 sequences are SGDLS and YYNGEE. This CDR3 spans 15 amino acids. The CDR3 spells CASSVEGRDTGELFF. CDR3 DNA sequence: TGTGCCAGCAGCGTAGAAGGGAGGGACACCGGGGAGCTGTTTTTT.

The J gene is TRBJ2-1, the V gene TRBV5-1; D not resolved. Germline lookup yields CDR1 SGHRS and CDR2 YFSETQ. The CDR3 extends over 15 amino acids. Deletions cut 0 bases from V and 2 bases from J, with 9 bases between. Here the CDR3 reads CASSLDGTPYNEQFF. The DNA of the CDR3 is TGCGCCAGCAGCTTGGACGGAACCCCCTACAATGAGCAGTTCTTC.

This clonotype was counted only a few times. The CDR3 nucleotides are TGTGCCAGCAGCTCCCGGGACGGGGTGGACCAGTACTTC. It yields the protein CASSSRDGVDQYF. This rearrangement joins TRBV7-2 to TRBJ2-5; D is tentatively TRBD1 or TRBD2 (5 bases each). CDR1 SGHTA and CDR2 FQGNSA come from the germline V gene. V dropped 4 bases and J dropped 10 bases, with 16 bases sitting between them. CDR3 length: 13 residues.

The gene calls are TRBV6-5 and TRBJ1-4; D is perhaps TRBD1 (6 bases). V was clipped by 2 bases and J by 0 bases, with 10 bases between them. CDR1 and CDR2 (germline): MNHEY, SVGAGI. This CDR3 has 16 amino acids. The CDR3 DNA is TGTGCCAGCAGTTACGGGGGCCCAGCAACTAATGAAAAACTGTTTTTT. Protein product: CASSYGGPATNEKLFF.

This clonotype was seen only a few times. The chain's CDR3 is CASSLFVSQNTEAFF. CDR3 nucleotides: TGTGCCAGCAGTTTATTTGTTTCACAGAACACTGAAGCTTTCTTT. The chain links TRBV28 to TRBJ1-1, with D hard to call. This CDR3 contains 15 residues. Germline V gives CDR1 MDHEN, CDR2 SYDVKM. Trimming took 1 base from V and 1 from J, leaving 10 bases between them.

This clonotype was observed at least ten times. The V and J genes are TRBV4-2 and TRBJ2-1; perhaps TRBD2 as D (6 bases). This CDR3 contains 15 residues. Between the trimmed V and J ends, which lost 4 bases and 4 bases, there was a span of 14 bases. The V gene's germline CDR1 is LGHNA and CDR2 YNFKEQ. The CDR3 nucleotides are TGTGCCAGCAGCCGACTAGTCGGGGAATACAATGAGCAGTTCTTC. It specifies CASSRLVGEYNEQFF.

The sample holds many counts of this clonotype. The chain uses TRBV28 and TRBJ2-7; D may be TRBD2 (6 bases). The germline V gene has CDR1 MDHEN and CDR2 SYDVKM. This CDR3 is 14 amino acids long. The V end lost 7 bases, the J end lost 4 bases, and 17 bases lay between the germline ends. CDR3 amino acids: CASKERGGVYEQYF. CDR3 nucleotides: TGTGCCAGCAAAGAGAGAGGAGGGGTTTACGAGCAGTACTTC.

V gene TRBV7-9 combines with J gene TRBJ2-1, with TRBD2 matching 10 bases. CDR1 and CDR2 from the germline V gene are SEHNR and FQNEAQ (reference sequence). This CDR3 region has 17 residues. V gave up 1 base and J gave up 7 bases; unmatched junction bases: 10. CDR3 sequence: CASSLEQASGSQNEQFF. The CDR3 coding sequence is TGTGCCAGCAGCTTAGAACAGGCTAGCGGGAGTCAGAATGAGCAGTTCTTC.

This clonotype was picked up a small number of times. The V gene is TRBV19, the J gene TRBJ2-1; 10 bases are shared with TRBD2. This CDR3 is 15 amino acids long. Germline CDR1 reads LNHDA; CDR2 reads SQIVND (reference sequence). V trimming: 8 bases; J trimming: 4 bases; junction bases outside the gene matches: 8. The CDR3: CASVAGGGSYNEQFF. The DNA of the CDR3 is TGTGCCAGTGTAGCGGGAGGCGGCTCATACAATGAGCAGTTCTTC.

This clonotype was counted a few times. The CDR3: CASSGQKTEAFF. CDR3 nucleotide sequence: TGTGCCAGCAGCGGACAGAAGACTGAAGCTTTCTTT. The V call is TRBV9, the J call TRBJ1-1; tentatively, D is TRBD1 (5 bases). Germline CDR1 is SGDLS and CDR2 is YYNGEE. V was trimmed by 3 bases and J by 5 bases, leaving 8 bases between them. The CDR3 runs 12 residues.

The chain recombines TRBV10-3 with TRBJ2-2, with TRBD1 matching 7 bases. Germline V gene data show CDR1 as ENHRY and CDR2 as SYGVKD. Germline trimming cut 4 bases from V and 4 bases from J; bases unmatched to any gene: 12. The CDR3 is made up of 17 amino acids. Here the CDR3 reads CAISVRITGVSTGELFF. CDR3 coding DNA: TGTGCCATCAGTGTTCGCATTACAGGGGTGAGCACCGGGGAGCTGTTTTTT.

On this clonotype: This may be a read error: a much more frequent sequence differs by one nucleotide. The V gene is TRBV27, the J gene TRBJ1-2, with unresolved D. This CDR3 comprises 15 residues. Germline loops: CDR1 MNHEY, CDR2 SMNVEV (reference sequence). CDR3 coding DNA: TGTGCCAGCGGTTTACTTTCGGACGGCTACTATGGCTACACCTTC. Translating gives CASGLLSDGYYGYTF.

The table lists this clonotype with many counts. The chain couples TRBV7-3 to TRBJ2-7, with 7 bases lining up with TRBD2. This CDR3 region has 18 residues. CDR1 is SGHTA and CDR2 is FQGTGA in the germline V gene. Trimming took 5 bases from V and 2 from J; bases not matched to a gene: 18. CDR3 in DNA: TGTGCCAGCAGCCCGAATCCCCCTGGGGGAGGGAACACCTACGAGCAGTACTTC. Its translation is CASSPNPPGGGNTYEQYF. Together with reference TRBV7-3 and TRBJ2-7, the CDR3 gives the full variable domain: GAGVSQTPSNKVTEKGKYVELRCDPISGHTALYWYRQSLGQGPEFLIYFQGTGAADDSGLPNDRFFAVRPEGSVSTLKIQRTERGDSAVYLCASSPNPPGGGNTYEQYFGPGTRLTVT.

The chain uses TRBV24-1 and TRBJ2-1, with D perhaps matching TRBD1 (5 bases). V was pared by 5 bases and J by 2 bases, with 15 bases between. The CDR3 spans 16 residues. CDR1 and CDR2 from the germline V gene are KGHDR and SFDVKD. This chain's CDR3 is CATSALQAAPYNEQFF. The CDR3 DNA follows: TGTGCCACCAGTGCCCTACAGGCTGCGCCCTACAATGAGCAGTTCTTC.

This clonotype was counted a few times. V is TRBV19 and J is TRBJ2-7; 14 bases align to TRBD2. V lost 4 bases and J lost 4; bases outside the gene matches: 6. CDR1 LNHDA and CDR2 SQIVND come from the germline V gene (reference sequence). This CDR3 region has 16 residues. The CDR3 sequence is CASSTGLAGEGYEQYF. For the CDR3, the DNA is TGTGCCAGTAGTACGGGACTAGCGGGAGAAGGTTACGAGCAGTACTTC.